A selection of T cell receptor beta chains follows, all from one sample in a study of shared T cell receptors in the human thymus. This table comes from immunoSEQ multiplex PCR, and its TCRdb copy is limited to in-frame clones, with some not included. Counted here are around 730,000 clones, 80% to 90% occurring once; the ten biggest clones make up around 0.0099%. The data were also submitted as part of a second study, on human thymus T cells.

Sequencing was done on a sample of thymocytes. These receptor sequences come from a girl less than two years old with a congenital heart defect. CDR3s include the opening cysteine and the closing phenylalanine or tryptophan. The D gene is left open where the match is weak. A row's size may be missing; if present it is once, few, many or a size class.

D: TRBD2
V: TRBV9
J: TRBJ2-3
size: NA
DNA: TGTGCCAGCAGCTCCTGGGTACTAGCGGGGGGCGTCACAGATACGCAGTATTTT
CDR3: CASSSWVLAGGVTDTQYF

D: NA
V: TRBV2
J: TRBJ1-1
size: once
DNA: TGTGCCAGCTTTTCCCCCGGGAGGGGGGACGCTGAAGCTTTCTTT
CDR3: CASFSPGRGDAEAFF

D: NA
V: TRBV4-1
J: TRBJ2-2
size: NA
DNA: TGCGCCAGCAGCCAAGTTCTAACGGGGGTCCTAACGAACACCGGGGAGCTGTTTTTT
CDR3: CASSQVLTGVLTNTGELFF

D: TRBD1
V: TRBV7-9
J: TRBJ2-4
size: NA
DNA: TGTGCCAGCACCAGTGGGGGGACAGGGACGCCAAGCCCGCTAAACATTCAGTACTTC
CDR3: CASTSGGTGTPSPLNIQYF

D: NA
V: TRBV6-5
J: TRBJ2-7
size: NA
DNA: TGTGCCAGCAGTTACTCCCCGACGCGGCACGAGCAGTACTTC
CDR3: CASSYSPTRHEQYF

D: NA
V: TRBV5-8
J: TRBJ2-1
size: few
DNA: TGTGCCAGCAGCTTACGCCCGGTCCCACAGAATGAGCAGTTCTTC
CDR3: CASSLRPVPQNEQFF

D: NA
V: TRBV10-2
J: TRBJ1-2
size: NA
DNA: TGCGCCAGCAATGCGGGGAGGGCCTATGGCTACACCTTC
CDR3: CASNAGRAYGYTF

D: NA
V: TRBV5-8
J: TRBJ1-1
size: NA
DNA: TGTGCCAGCCCCCAGGGGACACCGAACACTGAAGCTTTCTTT
CDR3: CASPQGTPNTEAFF

D: TRBD1
V: TRBV19
J: TRBJ1-5
size: NA
DNA: TGTGCCAGTAGTAAAAGGACAGGGGGAAGCAATCAGCCCCAGCATTTT
CDR3: CASSKRTGGSNQPQHF

D: TRBD1
V: TRBV12-5
J: TRBJ2-1
size: NA
DNA: TGTGCTAGTGGTTTGGCAGGGACAGGAAGAGACAATGAGCAGTTCTTC
CDR3: CASGLAGTGRDNEQFF

D: NA
V: TRBV19
J: TRBJ2-7
size: NA
DNA: TGTGCCAGTACCTCGCCAACGGACGGGATATACGAGCAGTACTTC
CDR3: CASTSPTDGIYEQYF

D: NA
V: TRBV7-2
J: TRBJ1-1
size: NA
DNA: TGTGCCAGCAGCAGGTCAAGCAGGGGCTCACGAACGAACACTGAAGCTTTCTTT
CDR3: CASSRSSRGSRTNTEAFF

D: TRBD1
V: TRBV7-2
J: TRBJ2-3
size: once
DNA: TGTGCCAGCAGCCGGGACAGAACAGATACGCAGTATTTT
CDR3: CASSRDRTDTQYF

D: TRBD2
V: TRBV27
J: TRBJ2-1
size: NA
DNA: TGTGCCAGCAGTTCACACGCCTCTAGCGGGGTGTACAATGAGCAGTTCTTC
CDR3: CASSSHASSGVYNEQFF

D: TRBD1
V: TRBV10-2
J: TRBJ1-5
size: NA
DNA: TGCGCCAGCAGTGAGTCTATCCCGGGACAGGGGGTCCGAAGGAGCAATCAGCCCCAGCATTTT
CDR3: CASSESIPGQGVRRSNQPQHF

D: TRBD1
V: TRBV19
J: TRBJ2-2
size: once
DNA: TGTGCCAGTAGTATAGCCCCCGGGACAGGGGGCTTGGACACCGGGGAGCTGTTTTTT
CDR3: CASSIAPGTGGLDTGELFF

D: NA
V: TRBV29-1
J: TRBJ1-4
size: few
DNA: TGCAGCGTCAGATCGGGTGCTAATGAAAAACTGTTTTTT
CDR3: CSVRSGANEKLFF

D: NA
V: TRBV7-8
J: TRBJ1-5
size: NA
DNA: TGTGCCAGCAGCTTTTCAGGGGTGAGCAATCAGCCCCAGCATTTT
CDR3: CASSFSGVSNQPQHF

D: TRBD1
V: TRBV9
J: TRBJ1-4
size: NA
DNA: TGTGCCAGCAGCCCAAGTCAACAGGGGTTGGGAGAAAAACTGTTTTTT
CDR3: CASSPSQQGLGEKLFF

D: NA
V: TRBV2
J: TRBJ1-4
size: NA
DNA: TGTGCCAGCAGTGAAGCGCCGCGGGAGACTAATGAAAAACTGTTTTTT
CDR3: CASSEAPRETNEKLFF

D: NA
V: TRBV7-9
J: TRBJ1-1
size: NA
DNA: TGTGCCAGCAGCCCTGTAAATGTTACTTTCTTT
CDR3: CASSPVNVTFF

D: TRBD1
V: TRBV5-1
J: TRBJ1-2
size: NA
DNA: TGCGCCAGCAGCCCAGCTACAGGGGGTAGTACCAAGGGAGGCTACACCTTC
CDR3: CASSPATGGSTKGGYTF

D: NA
V: TRBV28
J: TRBJ1-1
size: NA
DNA: TGTGCCAGCAGTTGGGCGGGACCGCCTAGAACTGAAGCTTTCTTT
CDR3: CASSWAGPPRTEAFF

D: NA
V: TRBV5-1
J: TRBJ1-1
size: once
DNA: TGCGCCAGCAGCTTGCCCCATCCGAACACTGAAGCTTTCTTT
CDR3: CASSLPHPNTEAFF

D: TRBD2
V: TRBV18
J: TRBJ2-1
size: NA
DNA: TGTGCCAGCTCACCAAGGTTAGCGGGGGGTCGGGCCTTCAATGAGCAGTTCTTC
CDR3: CASSPRLAGGRAFNEQFF

D: NA
V: TRBV14
J: TRBJ2-4
size: NA
DNA: TGTGCCAGCGACCCGAAAAGAAGTCCACAGGGATTCGGCGACATTCAGTACTTC
CDR3: CASDPKRSPQGFGDIQYF

D: NA
V: TRBV10-3
J: TRBJ2-3
size: NA
DNA: TGTGCCACCAGGTCCCAATTCAAAGATACGCAGTATTTT
CDR3: CATRSQFKDTQYF

D: NA
V: TRBV5-6
J: TRBJ1-4
size: NA
DNA: TGTGCCAGCAGCAGGGGCCGAAAACTGTTTTTT
CDR3: CASSRGRKLFF

D: NA
V: TRBV25-1
J: TRBJ2-1
size: NA
DNA: TGTGCCAGCAGTGACCCCAGGCCCCTAGGGGTAAGGGATGAGCAGTTCTTC
CDR3: CASSDPRPLGVRDEQFF

D: TRBD1
V: TRBV2
J: TRBJ1-1
size: NA
DNA: TGTGCCAGCAGTGTAAGCAGGGGGCTTGGCACTGAAGCTTTCTTT
CDR3: CASSVSRGLGTEAFF

D: NA
V: TRBV29-1
J: TRBJ1-5
size: NA
DNA: TGCAGCACCCAGGGGTTACCCAATCAGCCCCAGCATTTT
CDR3: CSTQGLPNQPQHF

D: TRBD1
V: TRBV4-3
J: TRBJ1-2
size: NA
DNA: TGCGCCAGCAGCCACGGACAGGCGGATGGCTACACCTTC
CDR3: CASSHGQADGYTF

D: TRBD1
V: TRBV18
J: TRBJ2-7
size: NA
DNA: TGTGCCAGCTCACCACCGGGACAGGGGGAACACGAGCAGTACTTC
CDR3: CASSPPGQGEHEQYF

D: NA
V: TRBV28
J: TRBJ2-2
size: NA
DNA: TGTGCCAGCAGTTTACTAGCCTTAACCGGGGAGCTGTTTTTT
CDR3: CASSLLALTGELFF

D: NA
V: TRBV5-1
J: TRBJ1-2
size: NA
DNA: TGCGCCAGCAGCCCAATGCGTCTGTTAGGAGGGACTAACTATGGCTACACCTTC
CDR3: CASSPMRLLGGTNYGYTF

D: TRBD1
V: TRBV7-9
J: TRBJ2-7
size: NA
DNA: TGTGCCAGCAGCCCTGCCGGGACAGGGCACTACGAGCAGTACTTC
CDR3: CASSPAGTGHYEQYF

D: NA
V: TRBV4-1
J: TRBJ2-5
size: NA
DNA: TGCGCCAGCAGCCGTAACAGGGTGGGGTCCGAAGAGACCCAGTACTTC
CDR3: CASSRNRVGSEETQYF

D: TRBD1
V: TRBV27
J: TRBJ1-1
size: NA
DNA: TGTGCCAGCAGTCCTACAAGACGGGACAGAGAAGCTTTCTTT
CDR3: CASSPTRRDREAFF

D: TRBD1
V: TRBV5-1
J: TRBJ2-7
size: NA
DNA: TGCGCCAGCAGCCTGGGACAGGGGTGGAATATCGAGCAGTACTTC
CDR3: CASSLGQGWNIEQYF

D: TRBD2
V: TRBV9
J: TRBJ2-3
size: NA
DNA: TGTGCCAGCAGCGTAGCTCGACTAGCGGGGGACGATTTCACAGATACGCAGTATTTT
CDR3: CASSVARLAGDDFTDTQYF

D: TRBD2
V: TRBV5-1
J: TRBJ2-1
size: NA
DNA: TGCGCCAGCAGCGACCGACTAGCGGGGGCTAACAATGAGCAGTTCTTC
CDR3: CASSDRLAGANNEQFF

D: NA
V: TRBV15
J: TRBJ2-5
size: NA
DNA: TGTGCCACCAGCAGAGATAGAAAAAGGGGAGAGACCCAGTACTTC
CDR3: CATSRDRKRGETQYF

D: TRBD1
V: TRBV28
J: TRBJ1-1
size: NA
DNA: TGTGCCACTAGGGTACCTTGGGACAGCTATTACGGGGACACTGAAGCTTTCTTT
CDR3: CATRVPWDSYYGDTEAFF

D: NA
V: TRBV10-3
J: TRBJ1-1
size: once
DNA: TGTGCCATCAGTGACCGAGGGTCGCCGACCACTGAAGCTTTCTTT
CDR3: CAISDRGSPTTEAFF

D: NA
V: TRBV19
J: TRBJ1-2
size: NA
DNA: TGTGCCAGTAGTATAGCTACTAGGGAGAACCTCTATGGCTACACCTTC
CDR3: CASSIATRENLYGYTF

D: NA
V: TRBV7-9
J: TRBJ1-6
size: NA
DNA: TGTGCCAGCGATTCTGCCAGCGCGAATTCACCCCTCCACTTT
CDR3: CASDSASANSPLHF

D: TRBD1
V: TRBV5-6
J: TRBJ1-6
size: NA
DNA: TGTGCCAGCAGCTCGGGGACAGGGGGTAGGGCACCCCTCCACTTT
CDR3: CASSSGTGGRAPLHF

D: TRBD1
V: TRBV4-3
J: TRBJ2-7
size: NA
DNA: TGCGCCAGCAGCCCACAGGGGGCTTGGGACTACGAGCAGTACTTC
CDR3: CASSPQGAWDYEQYF

D: NA
V: TRBV25-1
J: TRBJ1-1
size: NA
DNA: TGTGCCAGCAGTGAATTCCCCGCGGGAACTGAAGCTTTCTTT
CDR3: CASSEFPAGTEAFF

D: NA
V: TRBV27
J: TRBJ2-7
size: few
DNA: TGTGCCAGCAGCTCTAGCTCCTACGAGCAGTACTTC
CDR3: CASSSSSYEQYF

D: NA
V: TRBV5-1
J: TRBJ1-2
size: NA
DNA: TGCGCCAGCAGCCCACCAGGGAGGCGGGAGTACACCTTC
CDR3: CASSPPGRREYTF

D: NA
V: TRBV10-3
J: TRBJ2-7
size: NA
DNA: TGTGCCATCAGTGAACCCCGGGATGGAGCTCCCTACGAGCAGTACTTC
CDR3: CAISEPRDGAPYEQYF